This T cell receptor beta chain was retrieved from a study of blood T cell repertoires in COVID-19. This CDR3 is 15 amino acids long. Germline-derived CDR1 and CDR2 are LNHDA and SQIVND (reference sequence). V was clipped by 2 bases and J by 5 bases; unmatched bases: 4. TCRdb's table, derived via immunoSEQ multiplex PCR, lists solely in-frame clones and lacks some. This repertoire shows approximately 150,000 clones, around 76% found once; its top ten account for about 3.9%. The chain joins TRBV19 to TRBJ2-1, with 9 bases fitting TRBD2. Input material: peripheral blood. This TCR was recovered from a man aged 55 to 70 with acute or convalescent COVID-19. CDR3: CASSIRLAGHNEQFF. CDR3 nucleotide sequence: TGTGCCAGTAGTATAAGGCTAGCGGGACACAATGAGCAGTTCTTC.